One sample yielded the 31 T cell receptor beta chains listed below, sequenced in a study of blood T cell repertoires in COVID-19. Sequenced by immunoSEQ multiplex PCR; TCRdb stores in-frame clones only, minus some. The sample lists about 80,000 clones, about 83% occurring once. Material for sequencing was peripheral blood. The origin of the receptors is a human donor in a cohort sampled during active COVID-19.

J is TRBJ2-2 and V is TRBV11-2, with TRBD1 identical over 10 bases. Trimming took 5 bases from V and 4 from J; bases not matched to a gene: 4. Germline lookup yields CDR1 SGHAT and CDR2 FQNNGV. This CDR3 is 15 amino acids long. CDR3: CASSPGQGVTGELFF. In DNA form, the CDR3 reads TGTGCCAGCAGCCCAGGACAGGGGGTCACCGGGGAGCTGTTTTTT.

This clone was seen only a few times. The CDR3 DNA reads as TGTGCGAACTTTGGCGGGACAGGGAATCAGCCCCAGCATTTT. Its protein product is CANFGGTGNQPQHF. The V and J genes are TRBV6-6 and TRBJ1-5; 9 bases are shared with TRBD1. The CDR3 has 14 residues. Germline V gives CDR1 MNHNY, CDR2 SVGAGI (reference sequence).

The chain carries TRBV28 and TRBJ1-4; D is undetermined. The germline V gene encodes CDR1 MDHEN and CDR2 SYDVKM. Trimming cost V 3 bases and J 0 bases, with 20 bases left between them. The CDR3 has 19 amino acids. DNA for the CDR3: TGTGCCAGCAGTTTCCTCAAGTCGGCTTTCACAGCAACTAATGAAAAACTGTTTTTT. Translating it yields CASSFLKSAFTATNEKLFF.

The V and J genes are TRBV18 and TRBJ2-2; D might be TRBD2 (5 bases). Germline V CDR1 and CDR2: KGHSH, LQKENI. The CDR3 sequence is 13 residues long. V was clipped by 6 bases and J by 5 bases, with 10 bases between them. The CDR3 reads CASSQRETGELFF. CDR3 nucleotide sequence: TGTGCCAGCTCCCAGAGGGAAACCGGGGAGCTGTTTTTT. The variable domain in full, completed from reference TRBV18 and TRBJ2-2, reads NAGVMQNPRHLVRRRGQEARLRCSPMKGHSHVYWYRQLPEEGLKFMVYLQKENIIDESGMPKERFSAEFPKEGPSILRIQQVVRGDSAAYFCASSQRETGELFFGEGSRLTVL.

The rearrangement links TRBV18 to TRBJ1-1, with TRBD1 identical over 10 bases. Germline trimming cut 8 bases from V and 5 bases from J; bases unmatched to any gene: 8. CDR1 is KGHSH, CDR2 LQKENI, per germline. The CDR3 sequence is 14 residues long. The CDR3 sequence is CASRGTGAKTEAFF. The DNA of the CDR3 is TGTGCCAGCAGGGGGACAGGGGCTAAGACTGAAGCTTTCTTT.

This chain joins TRBV2 and TRBJ1-1, with D perhaps matching TRBD1 (6 bases). V lost 3 bases, J lost 4 bases, and 9 bases lay in between. The length of the CDR3 is 13 residues. Looked up from germline, CDR1 is SNHLY and CDR2 is FYNNEI. The CDR3 sequence is CASSDGTLTEAFF. The CDR3 DNA reads TGTGCCAGCAGTGACGGGACACTCACTGAAGCTTTCTTT.

The genes are TRBV9 and TRBJ2-7; TRBD2 matches 8 bases. The V and J ends lost 4 bases and 0 bases, in that order; junction bases with no gene match: 3. This CDR3 contains 14 residues. Germline CDR1 SGDLS, CDR2 YYNGEE. This CDR3 reads CASSRSGSSYEQYF. Here the CDR3 DNA reads TGTGCCAGCAGCCGCAGCGGGAGCTCCTACGAGCAGTACTTC.

V is TRBV14 and J is TRBJ2-7; TRBD2 is a possible D gene (6 bases). The germline V gene has CDR1 SGHDN and CDR2 FVKESK. CDR3 length: 15 amino acids. The V gene lost 4 bases and the J gene lost 0 bases, with 13 bases spanning the gap. The CDR3, as DNA: TGTGCCAGCAGCCGTCTTGGAGCGGGCTCCTACGAGCAGTACTTC. Protein: CASSRLGAGSYEQYF.

V gene TRBV28 combines with J gene TRBJ2-3; 14 bases match TRBD2. The germline V gene encodes CDR1 MDHEN and CDR2 SYDVKM. Unmatched junction bases numbered 9, after V lost 6 bases and J lost 7 bases. The CDR3 totals 16 residues. As DNA, the CDR3 is TGTGCCAGCAGCCTTGGACTAGCGGGAGGACAGAATACGCAGTATTTT. The encoded protein is CASSLGLAGGQNTQYF.

The chain has TRBV2 and TRBJ2-1; D gene ambiguous. Germline CDR1 and CDR2: SNHLY and FYNNEI. V lost 7 bases and J 0 bases, leaving 16 bases between the germline ends. The CDR3 runs 16 residues. CDR3 DNA sequence: TGTGCCAGCATGTACCGGGTCCCTAGCTCCTACAATGAGCAGTTCTTC. As protein: CASMYRVPSSYNEQFF.

The V call is TRBV6-5, the J call TRBJ1-5; the D gene is possibly TRBD1 (6 bases). This CDR3 comprises 15 residues. From germline, CDR1 is MNHEY and CDR2 SVGAGI. V dropped 6 bases and J dropped 6 bases, with 18 bases sitting between them. This CDR3 reads CASRPSQGTGQPQHF. The CDR3, as DNA: TGTGCCAGCAGGCCCTCACAGGGAACTGGTCAGCCCCAGCATTTT.

Remarks on this clone: Within the sample, other DNA sequences also encode this same CDR3. This chain connects TRBV5-4 to TRBJ2-6, with a weak D call TRBD1 (6 bases). The V end was cut by 4 bases, the J end by 0 bases, with 8 bases between. The CDR3 length is 15 residues. CDR1 and CDR2 (germline): SGHNT, YYREEE (reference sequence). CDR3 protein: CASSPDSSGANVLTF. In DNA, the CDR3 is TGTGCCAGCAGCCCGGACAGCTCTGGGGCCAACGTCCTGACTTTC.

This chain uses TRBV3-1 (or the pseudogene TRBV3-2) with TRBJ1-1; maybe TRBD1 (5 bases). CDR3 length: 15 amino acids. V was pared by 3 bases and J by 2 bases, with 13 bases between. The germline CDR1 and CDR2 sequences are LGHDT and YNNKEL (reference sequence). The CDR3 DNA reads TGTGCCAGCAGCCAGCAGAACAGGTTAAACACTGAAGCTTTCTTT. It yields the protein CASSQQNRLNTEAFF.

The gene calls are TRBV11-2 and TRBJ2-7, with 13 bases lining up with TRBD2. With 5 bases clipped from V and 6 bases from J, the junction kept 4 bases outside the gene matches. Germline V lookup: CDR1 SGHAT, CDR2 FQNNGV. The CDR3 loop spans 14 amino acids. The CDR3 nucleotides are TGTGCCAGCAGCCCCGGGACTAGCGGGACCGAGCAGTACTTC. Translated: CASSPGTSGTEQYF.

The chain couples TRBV2 to TRBJ1-4, with D perhaps matching TRBD1 (5 bases). The CDR3 consists of 13 residues. CDR1 is SNHLY, CDR2 FYNNEI, per germline. The germline V and J ends were trimmed by 6 bases and 7 bases, with 12 bases remaining between them. DNA for the CDR3: TGTGCCAGCAGGGCCAGGGTGACTGAAAAACTGTTTTTT. It codes for CASRARVTEKLFF.

This clone was found once. This CDR3 reads CASSRPEGGYTF. For the CDR3, the DNA is TGTGCCAGCAGTCGGCCAGAGGGAGGCTACACCTTC. J is TRBJ1-2 and V is TRBV28; D is uncertain. CDR3 length: 12 amino acids. Looked up from germline, CDR1 is MDHEN and CDR2 is SYDVKM. With 5 bases removed from V and 8 bases from J, the gap between germline ends came to 12 bases.

The rearrangement links TRBV5-1 to TRBJ1-4, with 9 bases matching TRBD1. V dropped 1 base and J dropped 7; count of bases not matched to a gene: 8. CDR1 SGHRS and CDR2 YFSETQ come from the germline V gene. The CDR3 covers 16 residues. CDR3 sequence reads: CASSLTTGQGTEKLFF. The CDR3 DNA follows: TGCGCCAGCAGCTTGACTACGGGACAGGGAACTGAAAAACTGTTTTTT.

This clone appeared once. The chain employs TRBV2 and TRBJ1-4; no reliable D call. Germline CDR1 reads SNHLY; CDR2 reads FYNNEI. CDR3 size: 17 residues. V was shortened by 2 bases and J by 0 bases, with 13 bases between the two germline ends. CDR3 DNA: TGTGCCAGCAGTGAAAGGCGACACCGTGCAACTAATGAAAAACTGTTTTTT. It specifies CASSERRHRATNEKLFF.

This chain uses TRBV30 with TRBJ2-2; D gene ambiguous. Germline V gene data show CDR1 as GTSNPN and CDR2 as SVGIG (reference sequence). This CDR3 is 13 amino acids long. Trimming shortened V by 3 bases and J by 4 bases, and 9 bases separated the two germline ends. CDR3 in amino acids: CAWSSRGTGELFF. Written as DNA, the CDR3 is TGTGCCTGGAGCTCTAGAGGCACCGGGGAGCTGTTTTTT.

This clone was seen more than once but under ten times. The rearrangement links TRBV7-3 to TRBJ2-1; 7 bases are shared with TRBD2. V lost 6 bases, J lost 4 bases, and 9 bases stayed unmatched. The CDR3 totals 15 residues. Per the germline V gene, CDR1 is SGHTA and CDR2 is FQGTGA. The CDR3 DNA reads as TGTGCCAGCAGTCCTATTAGCGGGTGGTACAATGAGCAGTTCTTC. Amino acid sequence: CASSPISGWYNEQFF.

This chain links TRBV9 with TRBJ2-3; 7 positions match TRBD2. Germline V lookup: CDR1 SGDLS, CDR2 YYNGEE. This CDR3 is built from 15 residues. Trimming cost V 0 bases and J 3 bases; bases outside gene matches: 4. This CDR3 reads CASSVVGGVTDTQYF. DNA of the CDR3: TGTGCCAGCAGCGTAGTGGGAGGGGTAACAGATACGCAGTATTTT.

The J gene is TRBJ1-3, the V gene TRBV6-5, with D possibly TRBD1 on 5 matching bases. Trimming shortened V by 6 bases and J by 4 bases, and 19 bases separated the two germline ends. Germline V gene lookup returns CDR1 MNHEY and CDR2 SVGAGI. This CDR3 is 16 amino acids long. The CDR3 sequence is CASSYDGGGSGNTIYF. DNA for the CDR3: TGTGCCAGCAGCTACGACGGCGGGGGGTCCGGAAACACCATATATTTT.

The chain recombines TRBV19 with TRBJ2-5; 7 nucleotides line up with TRBD2. The CDR3 covers 16 residues. V gave up 5 bases and J gave up 3 bases; unmatched junction bases: 12. CDR1 LNHDA and CDR2 SQIVND come from the germline V gene (reference sequence). The CDR3 spells CASSPQSGAPKETQYF. Here the CDR3 DNA reads TGTGCCAGTAGTCCCCAAAGCGGGGCACCGAAAGAGACCCAGTACTTC.

This sequence joins TRBV27 and TRBJ2-7; 10 nucleotides align to TRBD1. The V gene's germline CDR1 is MNHEY and CDR2 SMNVEV (reference sequence). The CDR3 contains 15 residues. J was trimmed by 5 bases and V by 6 bases; bases with no gene match: 10. The CDR3: CASSPRDRGRHEQYF. CDR3 in DNA: TGTGCCAGCAGCCCCCGGGACAGGGGACGCCACGAGCAGTACTTC.

The chain uses TRBV15 and TRBJ2-7, with D possibly being TRBD1 (5 bases). CDR1 and CDR2 from the germline V gene are LNHNV and YYDKDF (reference sequence). This CDR3 comprises 15 residues. V lost 0 bases and J 5 bases, leaving 14 bases between the germline ends. CDR3: CATSRDSQGSNEQYF. The CDR3, as DNA: TGTGCCACCAGCAGAGATTCCCAGGGTTCCAACGAGCAGTACTTC.

The V gene is TRBV5-1, the J gene TRBJ2-7; TRBD1 might be the D (5 bases). This CDR3 has 13 amino acids. From germline, CDR1 is SGHRS and CDR2 YFSETQ. The V and J ends lost 3 bases and 0 bases respectively, with 7 bases between them. The CDR3 bases are TGCGCCAGCAGCTCAGGGATCTCCTACGAGCAGTACTTC. Translation: CASSSGISYEQYF.

This sequence joins TRBV6-5 and TRBJ2-2; TRBD2 might be the D (6 bases). This CDR3 has 14 residues. Germline CDR1 and CDR2: MNHEY and SVGAGI. V was clipped by 6 bases and J by 6 bases, with 14 bases between them. In DNA, the CDR3 is TGTGCCAGCAGGACGGGAGATTGGGCCGGGGAGCTGTTTTTT. This translates into CASRTGDWAGELFF.

By its share, this clone is medium-sized. CDR3 in amino acids: CASSFREAHTEAFF. In DNA, the CDR3 is TGCGCCAGCAGCTTTAGGGAGGCGCACACTGAAGCTTTCTTT. J is TRBJ1-1 and V is TRBV5-1; D uncertain. Trimming left V 2 bases short and J 3 bases short, with 11 bases between. The CDR3 contains 14 residues. CDR1 is SGHRS and CDR2 is YFSETQ in the germline V gene.

CDR3 residues: CASSPPVRGRGNYEQYF. The CDR3 coding sequence is TGTGCCAGCTCACCACCCGTGAGGGGGAGAGGGAACTACGAGCAGTACTTC. The J gene is TRBJ2-7, the V gene TRBV18; possibly TRBD1 for D (6 bases). The germline V gene has CDR1 KGHSH and CDR2 LQKENI. V lost 0 bases and J 3 bases, leaving 18 bases between the germline ends. The CDR3 is 17 residues long.

The genes are TRBV14 and TRBJ2-5; TRBD2 aligns across 7 bases. Germline CDR1 reads SGHDN; CDR2 reads FVKESK. V shed 0 bases and J 2 bases; nucleotides not matched to a gene: 6. The CDR3 covers 16 residues. CDR3 sequence reads: CASSQDEGTIQETQYF. In nucleotides, the CDR3 is TGTGCCAGCAGCCAAGATGAGGGGACTATTCAAGAGACCCAGTACTTC.

This clone was detected only a few times. The chain recombines TRBV5-1 with TRBJ1-1, with 7 bases lining up with TRBD1. V lost 2 bases, J lost 1 base, and 11 bases stayed unmatched. The CDR3 contains 17 residues. Germline loops: CDR1 SGHRS, CDR2 YFSETQ. The CDR3 DNA follows: TGCGCCAGCAGCTTCGGAGGGACAGCCGGGGGGAACACTGAAGCTTTCTTT. This translates into CASSFGGTAGGNTEAFF.